These T cell receptor beta chains were read from a single sample in a study of shared clonotypes between healthy human individuals. TCRdb's copy holds only in-frame clones and misses some; the assay was immunoSEQ multiplex PCR. The sample has about 2 million clones, less than 95% seen once. The sequencing input was naive CD8+ T cells sorted from blood. These receptors were taken from a man in his late teens or twenties in good health. Each CDR3 is given with its conserved first and last residue. A D gene is named only where the DNA matches it firmly. Size is stated for part of the rows, as once, few or many counts, or as a class when the clone is expanded.

cdr3_aa	cdr3_nt	d_call	v_call	j_call	clone_size
CASSQETGDYGYTF	TGCGCCAGCAGCCAAGAGACAGGGGACTATGGCTACACCTTC	TRBD1	TRBV4-3	TRBJ1-2	.
CAISEILGMNTEAFF	TGTGCCATCAGTGAAATTTTGGGTATGAACACTGAAGCTTTCTTT	.	TRBV10-3	TRBJ1-1	.
CASSFRGPHQPQHF	TGTGCCAGCAGTTTTAGGGGCCCCCATCAGCCCCAGCATTTT	.	TRBV27	TRBJ1-5	.
CASSFLGQGSNEQFF	TGTGCCAGCAGTTTCTTGGGACAGGGTTCCAATGAGCAGTTCTTC	TRBD1	TRBV27	TRBJ2-1	.
CASSLAPGEISGNTIYF	TGTGCCAGCAGCTTAGCGCCGGGCGAGATCTCTGGAAACACCATATATTTT	.	TRBV7-8	TRBJ1-3	.
CAISESAGRSLHF	TGTGCCATCAGTGAGTCTGCGGGTAGGAGCCTCCACTTT	.	TRBV10-3	TRBJ1-6	.
CASSIARGYEQYF	TGTGCCAGTAGTATAGCACGGGGGTACGAGCAGTACTTC	.	TRBV19	TRBJ2-7	.
CASSEASSGLYNEQFF	TGTGCCAGCAGTGAAGCGTCTAGCGGGCTCTACAATGAGCAGTTCTTC	TRBD2	TRBV6-1	TRBJ2-1	.
CASSLRQGALDEQYF	TGTGCCAGCAGTTTAAGGCAGGGTGCCCTCGACGAGCAGTACTTC	.	TRBV27	TRBJ2-7	.
CASSQDTTSGRTGQQFF	TGCGCCAGCAGCCAAGATACGACTAGCGGGAGAACCGGACAGCAGTTCTTC	TRBD2	TRBV4-3	TRBJ2-1	.
CASSLAQGGTEAFF	TGTGCCAGCAGCTTGGCTCAGGGGGGGACTGAAGCTTTCTTT	TRBD1	TRBV5-4	TRBJ1-1	.
CAAQGALGTQYF	TGTGCCGCGCAGGGGGCGCTGGGGACCCAGTACTTC	TRBD1	TRBV6-5	TRBJ2-5	once
CASRGGTEAFF	TGTGCCAGCAGGGGAGGCACTGAAGCTTTCTTT	.	TRBV28	TRBJ1-1	.
CASRFSDGNYGYTF	TGTGCCAGTAGATTCAGCGACGGAAACTATGGCTACACCTTC	.	TRBV19	TRBJ1-2	.
CASTTNGAAYEQYF	TGTGCCAGCACCACCAACGGGGCCGCCTACGAGCAGTACTTC	.	TRBV27	TRBJ2-7	.
CASSTTDRGAKNIQYF	TGCGCCAGCAGCACCACAGACAGGGGTGCCAAAAACATTCAGTACTTC	TRBD1	TRBV5-1	TRBJ2-4	once
CATSQRPSYEQYF	TGTGCCACCTCTCAGCGGCCCTCCTACGAGCAGTACTTC	.	TRBV6-1	TRBJ2-7	.
CASSPRDREGKLFF	TGTGCCAGCAGTCCACGGGACAGGGAGGGAAAACTGTTTTTT	TRBD1	TRBV6-1	TRBJ1-4	.
CASSLRTSIQETQYF	TGTGCCAGCAGCCTCCGGACCAGTATCCAAGAGACCCAGTACTTC	.	TRBV13	TRBJ2-5	.
CASSGLPGDGEQYF	TGTGCCAGCAGCGGTCTCCCGGGAGATGGGGAGCAGTACTTC	.	TRBV7-9	TRBJ2-7	.
CASSLGQGREQYF	TGTGCCAGCAGCTTGGGACAGGGGCGCGAGCAGTACTTC	TRBD1	TRBV7-9	TRBJ2-7	.
CASSYSTGNLYNEQFF	TGTGCCAGCAGTTACAGTACAGGGAATCTATACAATGAGCAGTTCTTC	.	TRBV6-6	TRBJ2-1	.
CASSINRVSSYEQYF	TGTGCCAGCAGTATAAACAGGGTTTCCTCCTACGAGCAGTACTTC	.	TRBV5-6	TRBJ2-7	.
CASSDRGPGNTIYF	TGTGCCAGCAGCGACAGGGGCCCTGGAAACACCATATATTTT	TRBD1	TRBV28	TRBJ1-3	.
CASSFRTPFNEQFF	TGCGCCAGCAGCTTCAGGACTCCTTTCAATGAGCAGTTCTTC	.	TRBV5-1	TRBJ2-1	.
CASSFLTGTYYEQYF	TGTGCCAGCAGTTTCCTAACAGGGACTTACTACGAGCAGTACTTC	.	TRBV6-6	TRBJ2-7	.
CASSERQGDTYEQYF	TGTGCCAGCAGTGAACGGCAGGGGGATACCTACGAGCAGTACTTC	TRBD1	TRBV2	TRBJ2-7	.
CASSPGTGNTEAFF	TGTGCCAGCAGCCCTGGGACAGGGAACACTGAAGCCTTCTTT	TRBD1	TRBV5-6	TRBJ1-1	.
CASSLLDPRIGNEQFF	TGTGCCAGCAGTTTATTGGATCCTAGGATTGGAAATGAGCAGTTCTTC	.	TRBV27	TRBJ2-1	.
CASSQGLAGLQETQYF	TGCGCCAGCAGCCAGGGGCTAGCGGGATTGCAGGAGACCCAGTACTTC	TRBD2	TRBV4-1	TRBJ2-5	.
CASSSPGDNSPLHF	TGTGCCAGCAGTTCCCCCGGGGACAATTCACCCCTCCACTTT	.	TRBV6-6	TRBJ1-6	.
CSVAGWVDYGYTF	TGCAGCGTTGCGGGTTGGGTGGACTATGGCTACACCTTC	.	TRBV29-1	TRBJ1-2	once
CAWSEDSYNSPLHF	TGTGCCTGGAGTGAAGACAGCTATAATTCACCCCTCCACTTT	.	TRBV30	TRBJ1-6	.
CASSGTWGYNSPLHF	TGTGCCAGCAGCGGGACGTGGGGCTATAATTCACCCCTCCACTTT	.	TRBV9	TRBJ1-6	once
CAWSVDLNRNSPLHF	TGTGCCTGGAGTGTAGACCTTAACCGGAATTCACCCCTCCACTTT	.	TRBV30	TRBJ1-6	.
CASSTSSYEQYF	TGTGCCAGCAGCACGAGCTCCTACGAGCAGTACTTC	.	TRBV5-6	TRBJ2-7	.
CASSFGGSHEKLFF	TGTGCCAGCAGTTTTGGCGGGAGCCATGAAAAACTGTTTTTT	.	TRBV27	TRBJ1-4	.
CASSLRDITNTEAFF	TGCGCCAGCAGCCTCCGGGACATTACGAACACTGAAGCTTTCTTT	.	TRBV5-1	TRBJ1-1	.
CASSIQGAGSPLHF	TGTGCCAGTAGTATTCAGGGGGCAGGGTCACCCCTCCACTTT	TRBD1	TRBV19	TRBJ1-6	.
CASSLEWGQGETQYF	TGTGCCAGCAGCTTAGAATGGGGGCAGGGAGAGACCCAGTACTTC	.	TRBV13	TRBJ2-5	.
CAQLGTQETQYF	TGTGCCCAGTTAGGGACACAAGAGACCCAGTACTTC	.	TRBV2	TRBJ2-5	.